This entry lists 17 T cell receptor beta chains sequenced from one sample in a study of blood T cell repertoires in COVID-19. Assay used: immunoSEQ multiplex PCR; TCRdb lists only in-frame clones, some missing. Of around 130,000 clones listed, around 84% are singletons. Sequenced sample: peripheral blood. Receptor source: a human donor in a cohort sampled during active COVID-19.

The chain uses TRBV2 and TRBJ2-3; 10 bases are a match to TRBD1. CDR3 size: 14 residues. Germline CDR1 SNHLY, CDR2 FYNNEI. The V and J ends lost 4 bases and 4 bases, in that order; junction bases with no gene match: 2. The CDR3 sequence is CASSGQGAPDTQYF. DNA of the CDR3: TGTGCCAGCAGTGGACAGGGGGCGCCAGATACGCAGTATTTT.

The rearrangement links TRBV19 to TRBJ1-2; TRBD1 is a possible D gene (6 bases). V was shortened by 4 bases and J by 0 bases, with 6 bases between the two germline ends. Germline CDR1 LNHDA, CDR2 SQIVND (reference sequence). This CDR3 region has 13 residues. CDR3 amino acids: CASSNRANYGYTF. CDR3 nucleotides: TGTGCCAGTAGTAACAGGGCTAACTATGGCTACACCTTC.

V and J are TRBV5-1 and TRBJ1-2; 7 bases agree with TRBD1. V trimming: 0 bases; J trimming: 1 base; junction bases outside the gene matches: 9. The CDR3 extends over 17 amino acids. Germline assignment: CDR1 SGHRS and CDR2 YFSETQ. The CDR3 nucleotides read TGCGCCAGCAGCTTGGGTCAGGGGGTCTACCTTAACTATGGCTACACCTTC. Amino acid sequence: CASSLGQGVYLNYGYTF.

This rearrangement joins TRBV7-6 to TRBJ2-1, with 8 bases fitting TRBD2. This CDR3 has 15 amino acids. After removal of 5 bases from V and 9 bases from J, the junction contained 12 bases not matched to a gene. Germline V gives CDR1 SGHVS, CDR2 FNYEAQ. The CDR3 protein is CASSPNSGVRGEQFF. The CDR3, as DNA: TGTGCCAGCAGCCCCAATAGCGGGGTGCGCGGTGAGCAGTTCTTC.

The chain uses TRBV5-4 and TRBJ1-1; maybe TRBD1 (6 bases). CDR1 is SGHNT, CDR2 YYREEE, per germline (reference sequence). This CDR3 spans 18 amino acids. V was clipped by 4 bases and J by 0 bases, with 22 bases between them. CDR3 in DNA: TGTGCCAGCAGCCGAGGAGCGGGGGGCCTTTCGATGAACACTGAAGCTTTCTTT. Its protein product is CASSRGAGGLSMNTEAFF. Full variable domain (rest looked up from reference TRBV5-4 and TRBJ1-1): ETGVTQSPTHLIKTRGQQVTLRCSSQSGHNTVSWYQQALGQGPQFIFQYYREEENGRGNFPPRFSGLQFPNYSSELNVNALELDDSALYLCASSRGAGGLSMNTEAFFGQGTRLTVV.

J is TRBJ2-7 and V is TRBV6-5, with D possibly matching TRBD2 (5 bases). The CDR3 has 15 amino acids. The V gene lost 2 bases and the J gene lost 3 bases, with 14 bases spanning the gap. Germline assignment: CDR1 MNHEY and CDR2 SVGAGI. CDR3 region: CASSYTRGGGYEQYF. The CDR3 coding sequence is TGTGCCAGCAGTTACACCCGCGGCGGAGGCTACGAGCAGTACTTC.

The rearrangement uses TRBV5-1 and TRBJ2-5, with TRBD1 matching over 8 bases. V shed 3 bases and J 10 bases; nucleotides not matched to a gene: 5. The length of the CDR3 is 12 residues. In germline, CDR1 is SGHRS, CDR2 YFSETQ. The CDR3 reads CASSYDRGYQYF. The CDR3 DNA reads TGCGCCAGCAGCTATGACAGGGGTTACCAGTACTTC.

In this sample, this clone turned up a few times. This sequence joins TRBV28 and TRBJ2-7; maybe TRBD1 (6 bases). This CDR3 has 13 amino acids. CDR1 and CDR2 from the germline V gene are MDHEN and SYDVKM. Trimming cost V 6 bases and J 1 base, with 10 bases left between them. In nucleotides, the CDR3 is TGTGCCAGCAGCTCCGGACAGTCCTACGAGCAGTACTTC. Protein product: CASSSGQSYEQYF.

In nucleotides, the CDR3 is TGTGCCAGCAGTGATTCAGGGGTTACGAACACCGGGGAGCTGTTTTTT. Its translation is CASSDSGVTNTGELFF. The rearrangement links TRBV6-4 to TRBJ2-2; D perhaps matches TRBD1 (6 bases). The CDR3 loop spans 16 amino acids. Germline V gene sequence: CDR1 MRHNA, CDR2 SNTAGT. V lost 3 bases and J 0 bases, leaving 11 bases between the germline ends.

This chain joins TRBV28 and TRBJ1-2; 8 nucleotides agree with TRBD1. V lost 4 bases, J lost 0 bases, and 7 bases stayed unmatched. The germline CDR1 and CDR2 sequences are MDHEN and SYDVKM. CDR3 length: 16 amino acids. CDR3 sequence: CASSSGTGTTNYGYTF. The CDR3 DNA is TGTGCCAGCAGTTCCGGGACAGGAACTACTAACTATGGCTACACCTTC.

The V call is TRBV7-9, the J call TRBJ2-1; 15 bases align to TRBD2. CDR3 length equals 15 residues. The V segment lost 8 bases and the J segment 9 bases; nucleotides outside the gene matches: 8. Germline CDR1 reads SEHNR; CDR2 reads FQNEAQ (reference sequence). The CDR3 is CASLGLAGGPVEQFF. The CDR3 nucleotides are TGTGCCAGCCTAGGACTAGCGGGGGGGCCTGTTGAGCAGTTCTTC.

V usage is TRBV14 and J usage is TRBJ2-5, with D unclear. V lost 1 base, J lost 5 bases, and 8 bases lay in between. The CDR3 loop spans 13 amino acids. Germline CDR1 and CDR2: SGHDN and FVKESK. The CDR3 sequence is CASSQGLEETQYF. Here the CDR3 DNA reads TGTGCCAGCAGCCAAGGCCTAGAGGAGACCCAGTACTTC.

The chain is built from TRBV5-8 and TRBJ2-3, with 11 bases fitting TRBD2. Germline trimming cut 3 bases from V and 2 bases from J; bases unmatched to any gene: 5. The germline CDR1 and CDR2 sequences are SGHTS and YDEGEE. CDR3 length: 16 residues. Written as DNA, the CDR3 is TGTGCCAGCAGCTCCGGGACTAGCGGATACACAGATACGCAGTATTTT. This codes for CASSSGTSGYTDTQYF.

This clone was picked up a small number of times. Other DNA sequences in this sample translate to the same CDR3. The V gene is TRBV13, the J gene TRBJ1-1; no firm D call. V lost 5 bases, J lost 3 bases, and 10 bases lay in between. Germline V lookup: CDR1 PRHDT, CDR2 FYEKMQ (reference sequence). The CDR3 sequence is 13 residues long. The CDR3 loop is CASSLNRYTEAFF. CDR3 nucleotides: TGTGCCAGCAGCCTCAACAGATACACTGAAGCTTTCTTT.

The J gene is TRBJ1-4, the V gene TRBV28, with TRBD1 matching over 7 bases. Unmatched junction bases numbered 2, after V lost 2 bases and J lost 5 bases. The CDR3 contains 14 residues. Germline-derived CDR1 and CDR2 are MDHEN and SYDVKM. DNA of the CDR3: TGTGCCAGCAGTTTAAGACAGGGAAATGAAAAACTGTTTTTT. Translating gives CASSLRQGNEKLFF.

About this clone: One end of the junction fails to match germline, which may point to a read error. The chain links TRBV9 to TRBJ2-2; tentatively, D is TRBD2 (5 bases). Per germline, CDR1 SGDLS and CDR2 YYNGEE. This CDR3 is built from 17 residues. CDR3 nucleotides: TGTGCCAGCAGCTTTTTACTAAGTACAATTCGGGGATGGGGAGCTGTTTTT. Amino acids: CASSFLLSTIRGWGAVF.

The chain has TRBV2 and TRBJ1-1, with D tentatively TRBD1 (6 bases). Between the trimmed V and J ends, which lost 7 bases and 2 bases, there was a span of 11 bases. This CDR3 region has 13 residues. Germline lookup yields CDR1 SNHLY and CDR2 FYNNEI. The CDR3 protein is CASKGQYNTEAFF. CDR3 bases: TGTGCCAGCAAAGGACAGTATAACACTGAAGCTTTCTTT.